Shown below are 8 T cell receptor beta chains from a single sample sequenced in a study of shared clonotypes between healthy human individuals. Repertoires were generated with immunoSEQ multiplex PCR, while TCRdb's copy carries only in-frame clones and drops some. The sample consists of approximately 2,000,000 clones, approximately 92% of them appearing once. As defined, naive CD8 cells were CD45RO-negative and positively selected for CCR7, with terminally differentiated effector memory CD45RA+ cells excluded. Sequenced sample: naive CD8+ T cells from PBMCs. Every receptor here comes from a man younger than 30 in good health. Some clones in this sample may be carry-over from other donors' samples.

V gene TRBV27 combines with J gene TRBJ2-3; 7 bases line up with TRBD2. The CDR3 runs 15 residues. The V gene end was trimmed by 10 bases and the J gene end by 1 base; junction bases not matched to a gene: 11. The germline V gene encodes CDR1 MNHEY and CDR2 SMNVEV (reference sequence). The CDR3 DNA follows: TGTGCCACCTTGACTCGTGCGGGGGGCACAGATACGCAGTATTTT. Its translation: CATLTRAGGTDTQYF.

This chain joins TRBV27 and TRBJ2-3; 11 nucleotides match TRBD2. The trim removed 6 bases at V and 2 bases at J, leaving 4 bases unmatched. The CDR3 totals 15 residues. Germline V gene lookup returns CDR1 MNHEY and CDR2 SMNVEV (reference sequence). In nucleotides, the CDR3 is TGTGCCAGCAGCCTGGGACTAGCGGCCACAGATACGCAGTATTTT. Translated, it gives CASSLGLAATDTQYF.

The rearrangement links TRBV30 to TRBJ2-3, with D perhaps TRBD2 (6 bases). V gave up 0 bases and J gave up 7 bases, with 14 bases separating them. Looked up from germline, CDR1 is GTSNPN and CDR2 is SVGIG (reference sequence). This CDR3 has 14 residues. CDR3 DNA: TGTGCCTGGAGTGTTCTGGTTAGCGGCAATACGCAGTATTTT. Amino acid sequence: CAWSVLVSGNTQYF.

This chain connects TRBV7-3 to TRBJ2-1, with 11 bases aligning to TRBD2. CDR3 size: 17 residues. Germline V gene sequence: CDR1 SGHTA, CDR2 FQGTGA. V gave up 5 bases and J gave up 0 bases; unmatched junction bases: 6. The CDR3 sequence is CASSPGLAGTSYNEQFF. For the CDR3, the DNA is TGTGCCAGCAGCCCTGGACTAGCGGGTACCTCCTACAATGAGCAGTTCTTC.

J is TRBJ2-7 and V is TRBV10-3; tentative D call: TRBD2 (5 bases). Germline values: CDR1 ENHRY, CDR2 SYGVKD. V lost 5 bases and J lost 2, with 13 bases in between. CDR3 length: 14 amino acids. CDR3 loop: CAISRDTVPYEQYF. The DNA for the CDR3 is TGTGCCATCAGTCGGGATACAGTACCCTACGAGCAGTACTTC.

V gene TRBV28 combines with J gene TRBJ2-7, with D unresolved. The germline gives CDR1 MDHEN, CDR2 SYDVKM. This CDR3 contains 13 residues. Trimming removed 9 bases from V and 0 bases from J, with 12 bases in between. The CDR3: CASLDRSSYEQYF. CDR3 coding DNA: TGTGCCAGTCTAGATAGGAGCTCCTACGAGCAGTACTTC.

V and J are TRBV13 and TRBJ2-7; 10 nucleotides line up with TRBD2. The CDR3 runs to 15 residues. Germline lookup yields CDR1 PRHDT and CDR2 FYEKMQ (reference sequence). With V trimmed by 5 bases and J by 1 base, 5 bases remained unmatched. The CDR3, as DNA: TGTGCCAGCAGCCGGAGCGGGAGGGATTCCTACGAGCAGTACTTC. Translated: CASSRSGRDSYEQYF.

This clone appeared once. This sequence joins TRBV5-6 and TRBJ1-5, with 10 nucleotides matching TRBD1. CDR3 length equals 15 residues. The V gene end was trimmed by 4 bases and the J gene end by 7 bases; junction bases not matched to a gene: 8. Germline CDR1 SGHDT, CDR2 YYEEEE. The CDR3: CASSQRQGARQPQHF. In DNA, the CDR3 is TGTGCCAGCAGCCAACGACAGGGGGCGAGGCAGCCCCAGCATTTT. The entire variable domain, with the rest obtained from reference TRBV5-6 and TRBJ1-5, is as follows: DAGVTQSPTHLIKTRGQQVTLRCSPKSGHDTVSWYQQALGQGPQFIFQYYEEEERQRGNFPDRFSGHQFPNYSSELNVNALLLGDSALYLCASSQRQGARQPQHFGDGTRLSIL.